This T cell receptor (beta chain) was observed in a study of T cells in Graves' hyperthyroidism and ophthalmopathy. Turning to the study itself: Before any treatment, at initial diagnosis, peripheral blood was collected.

Study findings and constraints: Most thyroid-expanded clonotypes above 0.001 were also found in blood. Onset of ophthalmopathy came a median roughly 6.9 months after the model predicted it.

V was clipped by 0 bases and J by 5 bases; unmatched bases: 4. Looked up from germline, CDR1 is LNHNV and CDR2 is YYDKDF (reference sequence). This CDR3 comprises 17 residues. This clonotype was detected many times. Its antigen remains unknown. Amplification targeted TCR beta CDR3 regions from RNA transcripts. TCR CDR3 regions were first amplified by RT-PCR with HTBI primers. Each CDR3 protein gets one entry after TCRdb re-called the multiplex PCR reads with MiXCR. The sample consists of roughly 840,000 distinct CDR3 sequences, 38% of them appearing once. Graves' hyperthyroidism was deemed stable absent ophthalmopathy progression within 18 months.

Material for sequencing was blood. The chain links TRBV15 to TRBJ1-6; 10 bases map to TRBD1. The receptor comes from a man aged 18 to 29 with Graves' hyperthyroidism. The CDR3 protein is CATSRDRGTGDNSPLHF. The CDR3 coding sequence is TGTGCCACCAGCAGAGATCGCGGGACAGGGGATAATTCACCCCTCCACTTT.